The source of this T cell receptor (beta chain) is a study of blood T cell repertoires in COVID-19. Study-wide background: Both acute and convalescent COVID-19 samples were obtained from the United States, Italy and Spain. The analysed material was cDNA or gDNA that came from T cells, B-cell-depleted T cells, or PBMCs.

In the authors' methods: Amplification with reference gene primers provided the estimates of nucleated cell counts. Clones were read by immunoSEQ multiplex PCR, and TCRdb kept only the in-frame ones, dropping some. V and J calls and clone size follow that table, whereas D and trimming were derived from the DNA. The sample consists of tens of thousands of clones, 80% to 90% of them appearing once. Germline CDR1 reads MNHEY; CDR2 reads SVGAGI. The V end was cut by 4 bases, the J end by 5 bases, with 17 bases between. This CDR3 is built from 15 residues. What was sequenced was peripheral blood. The clonotype originates from a man aged 55 to 70 with acute or convalescent COVID-19. V gene TRBV6-5 combines with J gene TRBJ2-5; weak D call: TRBD1 (6 bases). The CDR3 DNA follows: TGTGCCAGCAGTTCCGGGACAAAGCAAACGGAGACCCAGTACTTC. Translated: CASSSGTKQTETQYF.